This entry features one T cell receptor beta chain sequence. Its antigen specificity is not known. There are no base qualities to consult, and no much larger clone falls within one base. For repertoire sequencing, the TCR beta CDR3 regions were amplified from RNA transcripts. The first round was an RT-PCR using HTBI primers with the Qiagen OneStep RT-PCR kit, and this first round was followed by a second-round multiplex PCR, then size selection and purification. Libraries were sequenced paired-end with 100 bp reads on an Illumina HiSeq2000. The study's processing was this. SOAPnuke was used to process the reads, throwing out any read that had adapters, had uncalled bases, had a mean Phred below 15, or lacked an exact constant-primer or identifier match. COPE v1.2.5 was used to merge high-quality paired reads. Each unique nucleotide sequence was defined as a clonotype, and clonotypes were aligned to IMGT TRB V, D and J references with MiTCR v1.1. Analysis was restricted to V-J combinations with a frequency above 0.0001, which covered 99% to 99.2% of repertoires. A TCR clonal expansion and chaos score per V-J combination was defined as the ratio of F50 clonal expansion to chaos observed in the TCRdist matrix. Welch's t-statistics and random forest were used to reduce the features to roughly 14 V-J combinations, which were then used as input to a naive Bayes classifier. The Morisita-Horn index was used to measure how similar the thyroid and blood repertoires were. TCRdb ran its own pipeline on the public reads, namely fastp trimming at Q25 and MiXCR clone calling, and kept in-frame beta chains. Every distinct CDR3 protein forms one entry, paired with its most common genes and DNA. The V and J calls were not made by the authors but by TCRdb's processing. Recorded for this sample are approximately 540,000 distinct CDR3 sequences; less than 45% of them occurred a single time. About 4.6% of the sample is in the top ten clones.

This specimen comes from a study of Graves' ophthalmopathy and Graves' hyperthyroidism (dated by TCRdb to the late 2010s). Regarding the research as a whole: Hyperthyroidism was considered stable if no progression to ophthalmopathy occurred within 18 months of follow-up. The study used TCR beta repertoire signatures to distinguish Graves' ophthalmopathy from Graves' hyperthyroidism and to predict progression to ophthalmopathy. An independent validation cohort was composed of approximately 19 hyperthyroidism patients and around 16 patients who later progressed from hyperthyroidism to ophthalmopathy. In roughly 6 hyperthyroidism patients, the T-cell repertoires found in thyroid tissue were compared with those found in blood. To explore V-J signatures that distinguish ophthalmopathy from hyperthyroidism, a discovery set of roughly 98 patients was enrolled, made up of 43 with ophthalmopathy and 55 to 65 with stable hyperthyroidism. Once sampling was done, hyperthyroidism patients were given methimazole at a starting dose of 30 mg daily, while ophthalmopathy patients were given high-dose intravenous methylprednisolone. In total, some 140 blood samples were TCR-sequenced: roughly 45 ophthalmopathy, under 85 hyperthyroidism and roughly 17 hyperthyroidism-to-ophthalmopathy patients.

Paper-wide results and their limitations: No statistical method was used to predetermine the sample size, and group allocation was not hidden from the investigators. Most expanded thyroid clonotypes with a frequency above 0.001 also appeared in blood, which suggests that blood repertoires may reflect the immune response in the thyroid. In validation, the model predicted ophthalmopathy progression with about 64% sensitivity and about 77% specificity; around twelve predicted patients were CT-confirmed with GO in a median of about 7.1 months. Ophthalmopathy was separated from stable hyperthyroidism by the 13-signature model with roughly 87% sensitivity and about 81% specificity in cross-validation and with 80%/75% in the test set.

The CDR3 spans 13 residues, from the cysteine through the phenylalanine. Only the CDR3 portion is preserved as DNA: 39 bases, with reading frame beginning at the first base. Based on the germline V gene (reference sequence), the CDR1 and CDR2 sequences are DFQATT and SNEGSKA. V loses 4 bases of germline sequence and J loses 3 bases, and the interval between the two ends is 12 bases. Hyperthyroidism patients were newly diagnosed, were aged 18 to 65 years, and had a disease duration under 2 months. Anyone with other autoimmune diseases, uncontrolled infections, pregnancy or lactation was excluded from the study. Clinical symptoms, serum thyroxine, TRAb, thyroid ultrasound and orbital computed tomography were used for diagnosis. Total RNA was extracted with Trizol reagent and quality-checked on an Agilent 2100 Bioanalyzer.

The rearrangement joined TRBV20-1 to TRBJ1-2, with no confident D gene call. The receptor's source is an adult man with Graves' hyperthyroidism. Sequenced sample: peripheral blood or thyroid tissue (not recorded which). For the CDR3, the sequence is CSAIGSGDYGYTF. The DNA sequence follows: TGCAGTGCTATTGGTAGCGGGGACTATGGCTACACCTTC.